One T cell receptor beta chain is described in this entry. After removal of 3 bases from V and 5 bases from J, the junction contained 5 bases not matched to a gene. The CDR3 loop spans 14 amino acids. Germline assignment: CDR1 SQVTM and CDR2 ANQGSEA. This record belongs to a study of blood T cell repertoires in COVID-19. Libraries were prepared by immunoSEQ multiplex PCR; TCRdb keeps only in-frame clonotypes and omits some of them. The sample yields under 150,000 clones, approximately 85% seen once. This TCR was recovered from a middle-aged man with acute or convalescent COVID-19. Sequenced material: peripheral blood. The rearrangement links TRBV29-1 to TRBJ2-2, with TRBD1 matching over 8 bases. This chain's CDR3 is CSVEGRGQTGELFF. In DNA form, the CDR3 reads TGCAGCGTTGAGGGCAGGGGGCAAACCGGGGAGCTGTTTTTT.